Sequencing of this T cell receptor beta chain was carried out in a study of cytomegalovirus exposure and HLA in healthy donors. The table lists this clone with a few counts. Researchers ran the PCR with 60 Vbeta and 13 Jbeta primers. Some clones are missing from TCRdb's copy, which holds only in-frame ones; the method was immunoSEQ multiplex PCR. The data contain more than 45,000 clones, about two thirds of them singletons. The sequenced sample was PBMCs. This receptor was taken from a woman aged 60-75 years in good health and CMV-seropositive.

As DNA, the CDR3 is TGTGCCAGCAGCGTAGGGCGGGGGGGCCTCTACGAGCAGTACTTC. Its translation is CASSVGRGGLYEQYF. The gene calls are TRBV9 and TRBJ2-7, with 9 bases lining up with TRBD2. This CDR3 spans 15 amino acids. J lost 3 bases, V lost 0 bases, and 4 bases had no gene match. The germline V gene has CDR1 SGDLS and CDR2 YYNGEE.